The subject of this entry is one TCR beta chain. The CDR3 sequence is 15 residues long. CDR1 is SGHDN, CDR2 FVKESK, per germline. Unmatched junction bases numbered 10, after V lost 4 bases and J lost 8 bases. The sample belongs to a study of blood T cell repertoires in COVID-19. Study-level information: Acute and convalescent COVID-19 specimens originated in the United States, Italy and Spain. PBMCs, B-cell-depleted T cells, or T cells provided the cDNA or gDNA that made up the material.

Data came from immunoSEQ multiplex PCR; TCRdb stores just in-frame clones and leaves some out. Of fewer than 250,000 clones in the sample, approximately 89% were seen once. This TCR derives from a woman aged 40 to 49 with acute or convalescent COVID-19. J is TRBJ2-1 and V is TRBV14, with 8 bases identical to TRBD1. The sample comprised peripheral blood. The CDR3, as DNA: TGTGCCAGCAGCCGCGAAATTGGACAGGGCGATGAGCAGTTCTTC. Amino acids: CASSREIGQGDEQFF.